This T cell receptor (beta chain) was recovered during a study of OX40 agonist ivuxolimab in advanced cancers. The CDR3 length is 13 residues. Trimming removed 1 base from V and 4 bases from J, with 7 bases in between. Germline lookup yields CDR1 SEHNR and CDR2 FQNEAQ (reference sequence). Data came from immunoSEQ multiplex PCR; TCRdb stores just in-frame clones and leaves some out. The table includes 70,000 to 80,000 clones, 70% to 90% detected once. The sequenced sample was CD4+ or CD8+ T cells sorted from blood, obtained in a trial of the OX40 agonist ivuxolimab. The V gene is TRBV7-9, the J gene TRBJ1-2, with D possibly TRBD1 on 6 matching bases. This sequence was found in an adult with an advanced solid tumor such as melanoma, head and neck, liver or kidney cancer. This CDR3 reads CASSLGGGYGYTF. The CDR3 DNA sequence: TGTGCCAGCAGCTTAGGAGGGGGCTATGGCTACACCTTC.